These T cell receptor beta chains were read from a single sample in a study of early T cells in non-severe SARS-CoV-2 infection. Using its own MiXCR run on the 5' RACE reads, TCRdb lists one record per CDR3 protein. This table holds 29,000 or so distinct CDR3 sequences, roughly 5% found once. Specimen: whole blood. The receptors originated from an adult who was a healthcare worker with PCR-confirmed SARS-CoV-2 infection or an uninfected control (not recorded which). CDR3s leave out the opening cysteine and the closing phenylalanine or tryptophan. The order of the fields is J gene, clone size, V gene, CDR3 protein. Size values are once, few and many counts, or a class for expanded clones, and some rows have none.

TRBJ1-1	many	TRBV7-2	ASSLEGTLNTEAF
TRBJ2-6	many	TRBV6-2/TRBV6-3	ASSQRLAGGSGANVLT
TRBJ2-2	.	TRBV27	ASSLFGQGIGELF
TRBJ2-1	many	TRBV3-1	ASSQAPANEQF
TRBJ2-3	many	TRBV5-1	ASRRTSGRAITDTQY
TRBJ2-5	many	TRBV7-2	ASNSLAGAGTGETQY
TRBJ2-5	.	TRBV5-8	ASSLRDSQETQY
TRBJ1-1	.	TRBV5-1	ASSGTGTRLNTGAF
TRBJ1-1	.	TRBV20-1	SATRGGIADTEAF
TRBJ2-3	many	TRBV7-9	ASSSRDRVDRKEY
TRBJ2-7	few	TRBV20-1	SASSGPWQY
TRBJ2-1	.	TRBV29-1	SVDGANEQF
TRBJ2-2	few	TRBV6-2/TRBV6-3	ASSVGGELF
TRBJ1-2	many	TRBV12-3/TRBV12-4	ASSFRQGVGYT
TRBJ2-5	few	TRBV27	ASRPSGVKTQY
TRBJ2-6	many	TRBV5-4	ASSWEIQGSGANVLT
TRBJ1-5	many	TRBV28	ASSPPGTGFGQPQH
TRBJ1-6	.	TRBV5-6	ASSLKDPLRSPLH
TRBJ2-7	many	TRBV6-6	ASLPAPGQGVYEQY
TRBJ2-3	.	TRBV12-3/TRBV12-4	ASRPTGQDTQY
TRBJ1-1	many	TRBV20-1	SARDPLRQQMNTEAF
TRBJ2-7	many	TRBV6-6	ASRDTGSGEQY
TRBJ2-5	many	TRBV10-3	AISWDREETQY
TRBJ2-7	many	TRBV4-3	ASSQDSSADSYEQY
TRBJ2-7	many	TRBV11-2	ASSLAGGTGYEQY
TRBJ2-7	.	TRBV7-2	VSSPSGRIYEQY
TRBJ1-5	few	TRBV6-5	ASSYSAYQPQH
TRBJ2-3	many	TRBV29-1	SVDKEITDTQY
TRBJ1-2	many	TRBV12-3/TRBV12-4	ASSPRDSVPYGYT
TRBJ2-5	many	TRBV27	ATRKGNQETQY
TRBJ2-5	many	TRBV6-6	ASSYSKLQETQY
TRBJ1-5	many	TRBV7-9	ASSLYRGVGIDSNQPQH